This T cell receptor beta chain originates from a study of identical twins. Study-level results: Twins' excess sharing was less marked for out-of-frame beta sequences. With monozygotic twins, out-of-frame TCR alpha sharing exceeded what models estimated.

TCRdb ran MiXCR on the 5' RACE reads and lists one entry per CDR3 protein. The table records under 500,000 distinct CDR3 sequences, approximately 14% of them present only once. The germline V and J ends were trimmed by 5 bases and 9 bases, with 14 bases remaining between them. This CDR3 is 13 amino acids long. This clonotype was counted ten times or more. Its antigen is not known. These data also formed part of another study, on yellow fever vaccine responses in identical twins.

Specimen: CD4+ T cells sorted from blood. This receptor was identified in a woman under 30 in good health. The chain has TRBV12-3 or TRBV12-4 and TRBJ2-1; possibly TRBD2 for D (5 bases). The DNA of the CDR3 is TGTGCCAGCAGTCTACTAGGTTCGAGTGAGCAGTTCTTC. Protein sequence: CASSLLGSSEQFF.